The clone carrying this T cell receptor (beta chain) has just one count. What it binds is unknown. TCRdb's copy holds only in-frame clones and misses some; the assay was immunoSEQ multiplex PCR. The sample records around 89,000 clones, roughly 90% being singletons. This sample was included in a study of OX40 agonist ivuxolimab in advanced cancers. About the study: In this cohort, patients received ivuxolimab, an agonistic anti-OX40 (CD134) antibody. Of the participants, under 50% had some prior anti-PD-1, anti-PD-L1 or anti-CTLA-4 therapy, which was allowed.

In germline, CDR1 is SGHDT, CDR2 YYEEEE. The CDR3 extends over 16 amino acids. Trimming removed 4 bases at V and 0 bases at J, with 14 bases between. Findings of the study overall: On average, CD8+ T cells had more expanded clones than CD4+.

Specimen: CD4+ or CD8+ T cells sorted from blood, collected in a trial of the OX40 agonist ivuxolimab. The chain recombines TRBV5-6 with TRBJ2-1, with D possibly being TRBD1 (6 bases). The sequence was collected from an adult with an advanced solid tumor such as melanoma, head and neck, liver or kidney cancer. The CDR3, as DNA: TGTGCCAGCAGCCTCGGACAGTCCAGCTCCTACAATGAGCAGTTCTTC. It translates to CASSLGQSSSYNEQFF.